These T cell receptor beta chains were read from a single sample in a study of T cell changes during pregnancy in multiple sclerosis. The repertoire was sequenced with immunoSEQ multiplex PCR; TCRdb's copy has only in-frame clones and lacks some. The repertoire includes roughly 110,000 clones, less than 95% of them detected once, and 1.5% to 2% sits in the top ten. The sequencing used peripheral blood, collected after pregnancy. Receptors originate from a female donor with multiple sclerosis, enrolled in a pregnancy study. CDR3s include the opening cysteine and the closing phenylalanine or tryptophan. The D gene is left open where the match is weak. Part of the rows lack a size; the others show once, few, many or a class for expanded clones.

DNA | CDR3 | D | J | size | V
TGTGCCATCACCCCTCAGACAGGGTTTAACTATGGCTACACCTTC | CAITPQTGFNYGYTF | TRBD1 | TRBJ1-2 | - | TRBV10-3
TGTGCCAGTAGTATTGGGACAGGGGACTATGGCTACACCTTC | CASSIGTGDYGYTF | TRBD1 | TRBJ1-2 | - | TRBV19
TGTGCCAGCAGCCAAGATCGCGACTTGACTACCTACGAGCAGTACTTC | CASSQDRDLTTYEQYF | - | TRBJ2-7 | - | TRBV14
TGTGCCAGCTCACCACGCGGTGACCAAGAGACCCAGTACTTC | CASSPRGDQETQYF | - | TRBJ2-5 | once | TRBV18
TGTGCCAGCAGCGTAGTAGCGGCTGGGGTTTCGGAGCTGTTTTTT | CASSVVAAGVSELFF | - | TRBJ2-2 | - | TRBV9
TGTGCCAGTAGTATAGATCAGAACAGTGGCTACACCTTC | CASSIDQNSGYTF | - | TRBJ1-2 | - | TRBV19
TGTGCCAGCAGCTTCTCCCGGGGTGGCGAGCAGTACTTC | CASSFSRGGEQYF | - | TRBJ2-7 | - | TRBV7-6
TGTGCCTGGAGGCCCGACAGGGGCGATGAAAAACTGTTTTTT | CAWRPDRGDEKLFF | TRBD1 | TRBJ1-4 | - | TRBV30
TGTGCCAGCAGCTTGCAGGGGGATAACTATGGCTACACCTTC | CASSLQGDNYGYTF | TRBD1 | TRBJ1-2 | - | TRBV5-4
TGTGCCTGGAGTGTCGGGCTGACGCGAGGGGGCTACACCTTC | CAWSVGLTRGGYTF | - | TRBJ1-2 | - | TRBV30
TGTGCCAGCAGTGAGACAGACTATGGCTACACCTTC | CASSETDYGYTF | - | TRBJ1-2 | - | TRBV6-1
TGTGCCAGCAGCGTAGTCGGGACAGGCTCTGGAAACACCATATATTTT | CASSVVGTGSGNTIYF | TRBD1 | TRBJ1-3 | once | TRBV9
TGTGCCAGCAGCTCGGGACTAGCGGGGGAGACCCAGTACTTC | CASSSGLAGETQYF | TRBD2 | TRBJ2-5 | - | TRBV5-6
TGTGCCAGCCGCGGACAGACCTACGAGCAGTACTTC | CASRGQTYEQYF | - | TRBJ2-7 | - | TRBV2
TGTGCAAGTCGCTTCCTTGCATATAGCTCCTACGAGCAGTACTTC | CASRFLAYSSYEQYF | - | TRBJ2-7 | - | TRBV12-2
TGCGCCAGCAGAACGGGACAAGCCTACGAGCAGTACTTC | CASRTGQAYEQYF | - | TRBJ2-7 | - | TRBV5-1
TGTGCCAGCTCACCACCGGGACTAGCGGGAGGTACCGGGGAGCTGTTTTTT | CASSPPGLAGGTGELFF | TRBD2 | TRBJ2-2 | - | TRBV18
TGTGCCAGCAGTCTCCGGACCGGGAGGGTCGAGCAGTACTTC | CASSLRTGRVEQYF | TRBD2 | TRBJ2-7 | - | TRBV27
TGTGCCAGCAGTTTTAGGACAGGGGAGCACGAGCAGTACTTC | CASSFRTGEHEQYF | TRBD1 | TRBJ2-7 | - | TRBV6-9
TGTGCCAGCAGCCACTCGGGTTCCCACGAGCAGTACTTC | CASSHSGSHEQYF | - | TRBJ2-7 | - | TRBV14
TGTGCCAGCAGCTTAAGGCCGGGCGGGACGAACACTGAAGCTTTCTTT | CASSLRPGGTNTEAFF | - | TRBJ1-1 | - | TRBV7-2
TGTGCCAGTAGTGGAACGGGAACTACCTACGAGCAGTACTTC | CASSGTGTTYEQYF | - | TRBJ2-7 | - | TRBV19
TGTGCCAGCCTTAGGGACAGGGGGCTAAGCTCCTACAATGAGCAGTTCTTC | CASLRDRGLSSYNEQFF | TRBD1 | TRBJ2-1 | once | TRBV7-9
TGTGCCAGCAGGGAGCAGACAGTCGGACTGTTTTTT | CASREQTVGLFF | - | TRBJ1-4 | - | TRBV2
TGTGCCAGCAGTCTAACCACAGGGGCTGGGGCCAACGTCCTGACTTTC | CASSLTTGAGANVLTF | TRBD1 | TRBJ2-6 | - | TRBV27
TGTGCCAGCAGCCAAGTCGGTACAGGGGGCGCCGGAGCTTTCTTT | CASSQVGTGGAGAFF | TRBD1 | TRBJ1-1 | - | TRBV14
TGTGCCAGCAGTGAAATACAGGGGGCCAACGAGCAGTACTTC | CASSEIQGANEQYF | TRBD1 | TRBJ2-7 | once | TRBV2
TGTGCCAGCAGCCCAGGACAGGGGGACTATGGCTACACCTTC | CASSPGQGDYGYTF | TRBD1 | TRBJ1-2 | - | TRBV4-2
TGTGCCATCAGTGGAACGACAGGGGACTATGGCTACACCTTC | CAISGTTGDYGYTF | TRBD1 | TRBJ1-2 | - | TRBV10-3
TGTGCCAGCAAGACGACAGGCGAACAAGAGACCCAGTACTTC | CASKTTGEQETQYF | - | TRBJ2-5 | - | TRBV7-8
TGTGCTAGTGGTTTGGTACTTGGCAGGCCGAGCTCTGGAAACACCATATATTTT | CASGLVLGRPSSGNTIYF | - | TRBJ1-3 | - | TRBV12-5
TGTGCCAGCAGTTGGGACACTTTAAGGCCTGAAGCTTTCTTT | CASSWDTLRPEAFF | - | TRBJ1-1 | - | TRBV6-5
TGTGCCAGCAGCAAAACCGACAGGGGAGGCACTGAAGCTTTCTTT | CASSKTDRGGTEAFF | TRBD1 | TRBJ1-1 | - | TRBV5-4
TGTGCCAGCAGCTTAACTGCGGGTACTGAAGCTTTCTTT | CASSLTAGTEAFF | - | TRBJ1-1 | - | TRBV7-3
TGTGCCAGCAGCCCTAGTGTTGTGGGGACAGACAGGGGGAATCAGCCCCAGCATTTT | CASSPSVVGTDRGNQPQHF | TRBD1 | TRBJ1-5 | - | TRBV11-2
TGTGCCTGGAGTGCAACAGGCATTAGCAATCAGCCCCAGCATTTT | CAWSATGISNQPQHF | - | TRBJ1-5 | - | TRBV30
TGTGCCAGTAGTGACTACAGCTCAACTAATGAAAAACTGTTTTTT | CASSDYSSTNEKLFF | - | TRBJ1-4 | - | TRBV19